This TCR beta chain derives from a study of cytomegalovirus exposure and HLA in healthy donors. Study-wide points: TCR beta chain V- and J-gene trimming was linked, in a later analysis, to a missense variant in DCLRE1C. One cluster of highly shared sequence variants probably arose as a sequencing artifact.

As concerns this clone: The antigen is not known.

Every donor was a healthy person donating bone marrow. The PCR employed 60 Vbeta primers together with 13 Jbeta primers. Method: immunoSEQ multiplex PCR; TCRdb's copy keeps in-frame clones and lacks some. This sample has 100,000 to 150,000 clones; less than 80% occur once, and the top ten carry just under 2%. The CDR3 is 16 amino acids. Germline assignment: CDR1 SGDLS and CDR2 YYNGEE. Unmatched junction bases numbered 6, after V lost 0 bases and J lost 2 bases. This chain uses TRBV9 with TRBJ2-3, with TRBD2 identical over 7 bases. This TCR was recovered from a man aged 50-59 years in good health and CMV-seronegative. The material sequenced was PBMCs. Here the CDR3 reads CASSVEQAGYTDTQYF. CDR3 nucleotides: TGTGCCAGCAGCGTAGAGCAAGCGGGGTACACAGATACGCAGTATTTT.